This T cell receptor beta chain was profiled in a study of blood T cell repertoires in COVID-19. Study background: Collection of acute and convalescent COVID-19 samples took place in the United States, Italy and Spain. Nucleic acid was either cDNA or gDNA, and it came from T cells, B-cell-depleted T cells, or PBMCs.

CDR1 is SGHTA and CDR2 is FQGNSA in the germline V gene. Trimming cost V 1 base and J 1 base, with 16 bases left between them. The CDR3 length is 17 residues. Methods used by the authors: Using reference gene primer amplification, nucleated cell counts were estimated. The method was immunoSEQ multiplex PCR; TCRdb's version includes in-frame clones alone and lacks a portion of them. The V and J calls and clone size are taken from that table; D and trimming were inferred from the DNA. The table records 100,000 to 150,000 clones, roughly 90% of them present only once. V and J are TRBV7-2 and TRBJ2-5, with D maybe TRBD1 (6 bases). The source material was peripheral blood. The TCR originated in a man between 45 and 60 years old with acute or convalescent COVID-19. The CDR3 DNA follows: TGTGCCAGCAGCTTAGGTCAAGGTACAGGGACCCAAGAGACCCAGTACTTC. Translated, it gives CASSLGQGTGTQETQYF.